These 6 T cell receptor beta chains originate from one sample sequenced in a study of blood T cells in healthy people across ages. Sample-barcoded 5' priming and a J-beta primer mix drove a second PCR of about 7 to 12 cycles. TCRdb fed the 5' RACE reads into MiXCR, producing one record per CDR3 protein. The sample includes some 1.7 million distinct CDR3 sequences, roughly 28% seen only once; the top ten take roughly 8%. The sample comprised blood. Receptors originate from a woman under 40 in good health.

The chain recombines TRBV28 with TRBJ2-7, with D tentatively TRBD1 (6 bases). With 5 bases removed from V and 2 bases from J, the gap between germline ends came to 16 bases. The CDR3 consists of 15 residues. Germline CDR1 reads MDHEN; CDR2 reads SYDVKM. The CDR3: CASSPPPTGPYEQYF. The CDR3 DNA reads as TGTGCCAGCAGTCCGCCGCCGACAGGCCCCTACGAGCAGTACTTC.

This clonotype was found a few times. The chain joins TRBV7-2 to TRBJ1-1; D unresolved. Germline values: CDR1 SGHTA, CDR2 FQGNSA. This CDR3 comprises 13 residues. V dropped 1 base and J dropped 1 base, with 4 bases sitting between them. The CDR3 bases are TGTGCCAGCAGCTTAGTTAAGAACACTGAAGCTTTCTTT. It translates to CASSLVKNTEAFF.

This clonotype was counted between two and nine times. CDR3 protein: CASSPVLGQRGEETQYF. The CDR3 DNA sequence: TGTGCCAGCAGCCCAGTCCTTGGACAGCGGGGGGAAGAGACCCAGTACTTC. The chain carries TRBV7-9 and TRBJ2-5, with 9 bases fitting TRBD2. The CDR3 spans 17 residues. The germline V gene has CDR1 SEHNR and CDR2 FQNEAQ (reference sequence). V lost 5 bases and J lost 3; bases outside the gene matches: 13.

This clonotype has a count of ten or more. The genes are TRBV6-1 and TRBJ2-5; TRBD2 aligns across 7 bases. There are 16 residues in the CDR3. The V segment lost 4 bases and the J segment 2 bases; nucleotides outside the gene matches: 10. Germline loops: CDR1 MNHNS, CDR2 SASEGT. The CDR3 protein is CASSGRDYSRQETQYF. The CDR3 nucleotides are TGTGCCAGCAGTGGGCGGGACTATTCCCGACAAGAGACCCAGTACTTC.

The chain recombines TRBV4-1 with TRBJ1-5; D uncertain. CDR1 MGHRA and CDR2 YSYEKL come from the germline V gene. CDR3 length: 14 amino acids. V was shortened by 3 bases and J by 3 bases, with 9 bases between the two germline ends. The CDR3 loop is CASSHGVSNQPQHF. The CDR3 nucleotides read TGCGCCAGCAGCCACGGGGTTTCCAATCAGCCCCAGCATTTT.

This clonotype was found a few times. The V gene is TRBV6-1, the J gene TRBJ2-7; 8 bases are shared with TRBD1. The CDR3 is 15 amino acids. CDR1 and CDR2 from the germline V gene are MNHNS and SASEGT. V lost 6 bases, J lost 3 bases, and 10 bases stayed unmatched. As DNA, the CDR3 is TGTGCCAGCAGAGACTATTGGGACAGGAACTACGAGCAGTACTTC. Protein product: CASRDYWDRNYEQYF.